Below, 24 T cell receptor beta chains from the same sample are listed, as sequenced in a study of monozygotic twins with inflammatory bowel disease. Reanalyzing the 5' RACE reads, TCRdb keeps one entry per CDR3 protein, without DNA. In all, the sample yields 300,000 to 400,000 distinct CDR3 sequences. The sample consisted of blood. These receptors came from a human donor with ulcerative colitis or Crohn's disease, or a healthy co-twin of an affected twin (not recorded which).

This sequence joins TRBV7-9 and TRBJ2-7; TCRdb selects TRBD1, and the lack of DNA leaves this call unchecked. Germline V gene lookup returns CDR1 SEHNR and CDR2 FQNEAQ (reference sequence). The CDR3 covers 12 residues. The CDR3 here is CASTGSAYEQYF.

The chain recombines TRBV7-2 with TRBJ1-4; the D call from TCRdb, TRBD1, cannot be confirmed without DNA. There are 15 residues in the CDR3. Germline V gene lookup returns CDR1 SGHTA and CDR2 FQGNSA. The CDR3 sequence: CASSLGRVAKEKLFF. Filled out from reference TRBV7-2 and TRBJ1-4, the complete variable domain reads GAGVSQSPSNKVTEKGKDVELRCDPISGHTALYWYRQSLGQGLEFLIYFQGNSAPDKSGLPSDRFSAERTGGSVSTLTIQRTQQEDSAVYLCASSLGRVAKEKLFFGSGTQLSVL.

The J gene is TRBJ2-2, the V gene TRBV6-1; TCRdb gives TRBD2 as the D gene, but with no DNA this cannot be confirmed. The CDR3 is 16 amino acids. Per germline, CDR1 MNHNS and CDR2 SASEGT. Here the CDR3 reads CASSRTSGANTGELFF.

The chain combines TRBV7-2 with TRBJ2-3; the D call from TCRdb, TRBD2, cannot be confirmed without DNA. CDR1 and CDR2 from the germline V gene are SGHTA and FQGNSA. The CDR3 runs 16 residues. This CDR3 is CASSGRGGASTDTQYF. Using reference TRBV7-2 and TRBJ2-3 for the parts outside the CDR3, the full variable domain is GAGVSQSPSNKVTEKGKDVELRCDPISGHTALYWYRQSLGQGLEFLIYFQGNSAPDKSGLPSDRFSAERTGGSVSTLTIQRTQQEDSAVYLCASSGRGGASTDTQYFGPGTRLTVL.

The rearrangement joins TRBV20-1 to TRBJ2-1; the D call of TRBD1 rests on TCRdb alone, since no DNA is present to check it. This CDR3 has 17 amino acids. CDR1 is DFQATT, CDR2 SNEGSKA, per germline (reference sequence). CDR3 region: CSARGPVERESYNEQFF.

The chain carries TRBV30 and TRBJ1-1. The CDR3 has 15 residues. Germline CDR1 is GTSNPN and CDR2 is SVGIG (reference sequence). The CDR3 sequence is CAWSPHKGLDTEAFF. The full variable domain, with the rest looked up from reference TRBV30 and TRBJ1-1, is SQTIHQWPATLVQPVGSPLSLECTVEGTSNPNLYWYRQAAGRGLQLLFYSVGIGQISSEVPQNLSASRPQDRQFILSSKKLLLSDSGFYLCAWSPHKGLDTEAFFGQGTRLTVV.

This chain connects TRBV20-1 to TRBJ2-7; TCRdb lists TRBD2, though no DNA is available to test this call. The CDR3 loop spans 13 amino acids. Germline loops: CDR1 DFQATT, CDR2 SNEGSKA (reference sequence). CDR3 region: CSALAGVSYEQYF.

This chain connects TRBV29-1 to TRBJ1-2; TCRdb calls TRBD1, which cannot be checked without DNA. The CDR3 is 12 residues long. Germline values: CDR1 SQVTM, CDR2 ANQGSEA. The CDR3 loop reads CSVRGQNYGYTF.

The rearrangement uses TRBV7-9 and TRBJ1-1. The CDR3 sequence is 13 residues long. Germline V gives CDR1 SEHNR, CDR2 FQNEAQ (reference sequence). CDR3 loop: CVSNDGRNTEAFF.

V usage is TRBV28 and J usage is TRBJ1-2. This CDR3 has 14 amino acids. Germline CDR1 and CDR2: MDHEN and SYDVKM. Here the CDR3 reads CASSLIADLGGYTF.

The chain carries TRBV27 and TRBJ1-2; the D call from TCRdb, TRBD1, cannot be confirmed without DNA. The CDR3 runs to 13 residues. Looked up from germline, CDR1 is MNHEY and CDR2 is SMNVEV (reference sequence). CDR3 amino acids: CASSADRYYGYTF.

The V and J genes are TRBV7-9 and TRBJ2-2; as DNA is missing, the TRBD1 call by TCRdb cannot be tested. CDR1 is SEHNR, CDR2 FQNEAQ, per germline (reference sequence). This CDR3 spans 14 amino acids. This chain's CDR3 is CAWRGQGVTGELFF.

The CDR3 is CASSPEYNEQFF. The V and J genes are TRBV3-1 and TRBJ2-1. Germline lookup yields CDR1 LGHDT and CDR2 YNNKEL (reference sequence). This CDR3 has 12 amino acids.

This sequence joins TRBV2 and TRBJ2-1; TCRdb designates TRBD2, a call that cannot be tested without DNA. The CDR3 spans 15 residues. Germline V CDR1 and CDR2: SNHLY, FYNNEI. The CDR3 is CASSELAGVDNEQFF.

The rearrangement uses TRBV6-2 or TRBV6-3 and TRBJ2-3; checking the TCRdb D call of TRBD2 is not possible without DNA. The germline CDR1 and CDR2 sequences are MNHEY and SVGEGT. The CDR3 loop spans 15 amino acids. The CDR3 loop reads CASSYRQGEADTQYF.

The chain carries TRBV4-1 and TRBJ1-4; as DNA is missing, the TRBD1 call by TCRdb cannot be tested. The CDR3 runs to 17 residues. The germline V gene has CDR1 MGHRA and CDR2 YSYEKL. The CDR3 here is CASSQLKGQALEKKLFF.

CDR3 residues: CSAGGERSNTEAFF. The chain joins TRBV20-1 to TRBJ1-1. Looked up from germline, CDR1 is DFQATT and CDR2 is SNEGSKA (reference sequence). This CDR3 is built from 14 residues.

The CDR3 loop reads CSVDAGAKNTGELFF. The J gene is TRBJ2-2, the V gene TRBV29-1; lacking DNA, the TRBD2 call made by TCRdb goes unchecked. The CDR3 is 15 residues long. CDR1 is SQVTM, CDR2 ANQGSEA, per germline.

The chain has TRBV7-9 and TRBJ2-1. The germline V gene encodes CDR1 SEHNR and CDR2 FQNEAQ (reference sequence). This CDR3 is built from 15 residues. The CDR3 sequence: CASSLSSGSYNEQFF.

The chain carries TRBV5-1 and TRBJ2-7. Per the germline V gene, CDR1 is SGHRS and CDR2 is YFSETQ. This CDR3 contains 15 residues. CDR3 in amino acids: CASSLAIETRYEQYF. The full variable domain, in which reference TRBV5-1 and TRBJ2-7 provide the parts outside the CDR3, is KAGVTQTPRYLIKTRGQQVTLSCSPISGHRSVSWYQQTPGQGLQFLFEYFSETQRNKGNFPGRFSGRQFSNSRSEMNVSTLELGDSALYLCASSLAIETRYEQYFGPGTRLTVT.

The gene calls are TRBV12-3 or TRBV12-4 and TRBJ1-6; the D call from TCRdb, TRBD1, cannot be confirmed without DNA. The CDR3 spans 13 residues. The CDR3 sequence is CASSLGEPSPLHF.

The chain links TRBV30 to TRBJ1-6. The CDR3 is 14 residues long. Germline CDR1 reads GTSNPN; CDR2 reads SVGIG (reference sequence). The CDR3 protein is CAWGSLRYNSPLHF. The full variable domain, rest sourced from reference TRBV30 and TRBJ1-6, is SQTIHQWPATLVQPVGSPLSLECTVEGTSNPNLYWYRQAAGRGLQLLFYSVGIGQISSEVPQNLSASRPQDRQFILSSKKLLLSDSGFYLCAWGSLRYNSPLHFGNGTRLTVT.

The V call is TRBV29-1, the J call TRBJ2-5; TCRdb indicates TRBD1, and absent DNA this call remains unverified. Per the germline V gene, CDR1 is SQVTM and CDR2 is ANQGSEA. This CDR3 comprises 12 residues. The CDR3 reads CSVRDRAETQYF.

The rearrangement links TRBV20-1 to TRBJ2-5; TCRdb gives TRBD2 as the D gene, but with no DNA this cannot be confirmed. CDR1 is DFQATT, CDR2 SNEGSKA, per germline (reference sequence). This CDR3 region has 15 residues. The CDR3 loop is CSASPSSGGAETQYF.